These T cell receptor beta chains were read from a single sample in a study of Tregs in tolerant kidney transplant recipients. Libraries were prepared by immunoSEQ multiplex PCR; TCRdb keeps only in-frame clonotypes and omits some of them. This sample has over 50,000 clones; 70% to 90% occur once, and the top ten carry 2% to 2.5%. This material consisted of Tregs from blood, taken before the transplant. These TCRs come from a human donor who received a combined kidney and bone marrow transplant. Each CDR3 is given with its conserved first and last residue. A row's size may be missing; if present it is once, few, many or a size class.

abundance: .; v_gene: TRBV6-1; CDR3aa: CASSKGTGANTEAFF
abundance: .; v_gene: TRBV6-6; CDR3aa: CASRRTASYEQYF
abundance: .; v_gene: TRBV10-2; CDR3aa: CATSQGGLDTHYF
abundance: .; v_gene: TRBV6-6; CDR3aa: CASSYSKGQGGYTF
abundance: .; v_gene: TRBV19; CDR3aa: CASSPSTRRGEKLFF
abundance: few; v_gene: TRBV5-4; CDR3aa: CASSLVAEKLFF
abundance: .; v_gene: TRBV19; CDR3aa: CASSIGGRGIMNTEAFF
abundance: .; v_gene: TRBV5-1; CDR3aa: CASSAPSSYNEQFF
abundance: .; v_gene: TRBV6-6; CDR3aa: CASSYQERTEAFF
abundance: .; v_gene: TRBV2; CDR3aa: CASSTVVGSGTEAFF
abundance: .; v_gene: TRBV5-1; CDR3aa: CASSPRQGVSSYEQYF
abundance: .; v_gene: TRBV7-8; CDR3aa: CASSFSRGHTIYF
abundance: .; v_gene: TRBV10-2; CDR3aa: CASSEGTEAFF
abundance: .; v_gene: TRBV27; CDR3aa: CASSPWPPGVLAAGNTIYF
abundance: .; v_gene: TRBV19; CDR3aa: CASSGGSSNQPQHF
abundance: .; v_gene: TRBV5-6; CDR3aa: CASSRDRHSYEQYF
abundance: .; v_gene: TRBV10-3; CDR3aa: CAIRGAGTQNTGELFF
abundance: .; v_gene: TRBV7-2; CDR3aa: CASTRGGQPYNEQFF
abundance: .; v_gene: TRBV9; CDR3aa: CASSVQGAGGANVLTF
abundance: once; v_gene: TRBV2; CDR3aa: CASSEQGAGFDQPQHF
abundance: .; v_gene: TRBV18; CDR3aa: CASRTSGLTEQYF
abundance: few; v_gene: TRBV19; CDR3aa: CASSIAGSLLSSYEQYF
abundance: .; v_gene: TRBV6-5; CDR3aa: CASSYARGATEAFF
abundance: once; v_gene: TRBV30; CDR3aa: CAQNLRGSYGYTF
abundance: .; v_gene: TRBV5-1; CDR3aa: CASSLDGRYQPQHF
abundance: few; v_gene: TRBV6-5; CDR3aa: CASSYSPGQVPFF
abundance: .; v_gene: TRBV18; CDR3aa: CASSSSSNQPQHF
abundance: .; v_gene: TRBV6-5; CDR3aa: CASSYWKRERHNEQFF
abundance: .; v_gene: TRBV4-1; CDR3aa: CASSQGPGRSSYNEQFF
abundance: .; v_gene: TRBV6-5; CDR3aa: CASSGGAQHSPLHF
abundance: .; v_gene: TRBV7-8; CDR3aa: CASRTRDILYYEQYF
abundance: .; v_gene: TRBV11-3; CDR3aa: CASSLEMDTQYF
abundance: .; v_gene: TRBV5-1; CDR3aa: CASSFLRENEQYF
abundance: .; v_gene: TRBV20-1; CDR3aa: CSARDSGRAFF
abundance: .; v_gene: TRBV7-8; CDR3aa: CASSLGQAAYEQYF
abundance: once; v_gene: TRBV11-2; CDR3aa: CASNTGDRVPEAFF
abundance: .; v_gene: TRBV6-1; CDR3aa: CASSQGFVNQPQHF
abundance: once; v_gene: TRBV6-5; CDR3aa: CATLGGSLRGYTF
abundance: .; v_gene: TRBV11-2; CDR3aa: CASSWTSFLASTGELFF
abundance: .; v_gene: TRBV7-2; CDR3aa: CASSLDRLAGGSEQYF
abundance: .; v_gene: TRBV6-5; CDR3aa: CASSKTGYEQYF
abundance: .; v_gene: TRBV4-1; CDR3aa: CASSQDGAGSQPQHF
abundance: .; v_gene: TRBV5-1; CDR3aa: CASSFFLAGHNEQFF